This T cell receptor beta chain was identified during a study of T cell changes during pregnancy in multiple sclerosis. The CDR3 runs 18 residues. Germline CDR1 reads SGHDT; CDR2 reads YYEEEE. V was trimmed by 0 bases and J by 0 bases, leaving 13 bases between them. Here immunoSEQ multiplex PCR was the method, and the copy in TCRdb shows in-frame clones only, minus some. The table records roughly 61,000 clones, 90% to 95% of them present only once. The sequence was collected from a female donor with multiple sclerosis, enrolled in a pregnancy study. This chain connects TRBV5-6 to TRBJ2-6; D call uncertain. The material sequenced was CD8+ T cells from peripheral blood mononuclear cells, taken after pregnancy. CDR3: CASSLDRLPSSGANVLTF. CDR3 nucleotide sequence: TGTGCCAGCAGCTTGGACCGACTCCCGAGCTCTGGGGCCAACGTCCTGACTTTC.